This T cell receptor beta chain was retrieved from a study of glioma-infiltrating T cells. The germline V gene has CDR1 SGHVS and CDR2 FQNEAQ. Trimming stripped 1 base from V and 6 bases from J, with 9 bases between. There are 14 residues in the CDR3. The iRepertoire nested amplicon-rescue multiplex PCR amplified TCR alpha and beta CDR3s from RNA. TCRdb used MiXCR to reprocess the multiplex PCR reads, holding one entry per CDR3 protein. This sample has 40,000 or so distinct CDR3 sequences; around 24% occur once, and the top ten carry roughly 6.1%. Points on this clonotype: A much larger clone differs from this one at a single base, so this may be a read error.

The specimen sequenced was glioma tissue, nonneoplastic brain tissue, or PBMCs (not recorded which). This chain links TRBV7-8 with TRBJ2-2; the D is unclear. The clonotype comes from a human donor with low-grade glioma or glioblastoma, undergoing nonglioma brain surgery, or in good health (not recorded which). In DNA form, the CDR3 reads TGTGCCAGCAGCTTAGAGGAAAACGCCGGGGAGCTGTTTTTT. Translation gives CASSLEENAGELFF.